This entry features one T cell receptor beta chain sequence. Its antigen is currently unknown. The sample comes from a study of T-cell reconstitution after alpha-beta-depleted transplantation in children. Study-level findings and limits: Some patients' high day-60 TCRbeta diversity was traced to surviving recipient T cells and thymic progenitors. At the one-year point after transplant, T-cell counts and TCRbeta diversity were found to come mostly from T cells that had been newly produced. In patients about two months after transplant, alpha-beta T cells reportedly arose from several hundred expanded graft clones.

The library targeted TCRbeta and was prepared with unique molecular identifiers. One entry per CDR3 protein results from TCRdb running MiXCR on the PCR reads. The sample lists fewer than 550,000 distinct CDR3 sequences, around 10% seen once, with 12% to 15% in the top ten. The length of the CDR3 is 15 residues. The V end was cut by 5 bases, the J end by 0 bases, with 11 bases between. The V gene is TRBV12-3 or TRBV12-4, the J gene TRBJ1-3, with unresolved D. This receptor was obtained from a female patient between 2 and 10 years old who had a stem cell transplant for aplastic anemia, so the T cells may come from the graft donor. The sequencing here drew on PBMCs, mostly from graft donor cells, taken 180 days after TCRalphabeta/CD19-depleted stem cell transplant. CDR3 loop: CASSLRRSSGNTIYF. CDR3 DNA: TGTGCCAGCAGTCTGCGCAGGAGCTCTGGAAACACCATATATTTT.